The present entry profiles one TCR beta chain with its context. This clone was recorded a few times. Its antigen specificity is not known. No much larger clonotype is one base removed from it; base qualities were not supplied. At one collaborating source in Seattle, patients were enrolled during active infection and were followed longitudinally through the course of disease. Collaborating institutions collected whole blood in K2EDTA tubes following their own protocols. For TCRbeta analysis, collaborator samples were shipped as frozen whole blood, as isolated PBMCs, or as DNA extracted from either sample type. This specimen belongs to a study of blood T cell repertoires in COVID-19 (dated by TCRdb to the early 2020s). Looking at the study overall: The collaborator samples originated in the United States, Italy and Spain and spanned the acute and convalescent phases of COVID-19. The repertoires were released in a freely available public database meant as a resource for research on the immune response to SARS-CoV-2. Deeply sampled blood TCRbeta repertoires from subjects exposed to, actively infected with, or recovered from COVID-19 were included in the dataset. The prospective study material was composed of cDNA or gDNA derived from T cells, B-cell-depleted T cells, or PBMCs. The sample metadata nearly always contained a de-identified subject ID, COVID-19 status, age in years and sex. Where HLA class I and class II types were available, the types were taken from metadata supplied by the sample provider, not from assay-based typing. The samples were drawn from two sources: the first 160 participants of the ongoing ImmuneRACE study, and fewer than 1,500 subjects contributed by 6 global collaborators.

The immunoSEQ Assay, a bias-controlled multiplex PCR, was used to amplify TCRbeta CDR3 regions from genomic DNA. For the original study's pipeline: The number of nucleated cells in each sample was estimated from the amplification of reference gene primers within the assay. To quantify the absolute abundance of each unique TCRbeta CDR3 rearrangement, sequence reads were collapsed and filtered. For each sample, productive Simpson clonality was calculated by taking the square root of Simpson's diversity index across productive rearrangements. This immuneACCESS table, as held by TCRdb, lists in-frame sequences with V and J called but not all clones. Of the missing ones, under half trace to an unresolved V gene in checked studies; the others have no known cause. The DNA was the basis for D and trimming; V, J and clone size are from that table. The sample yields some 390,000 clones; 70% to 90% were counted once. Of the sample, roughly 1.6% is held by the ten largest clones.

The investigation overall reported the following: The quantity of clinical and demographic metadata differed by source and by participant and was supplied without curation.

The TCR originated in a woman in her thirties or forties with COVID-19, enrolled during active disease. The sample taken for sequencing was peripheral blood.

The sequenced DNA: TGTGCCAGCAGCTTGTATCAGGGGGTCCAAGAGACCCAGTACTTC. Translated, it reads CASSLYQGVQETQYF. The chain uses TRBV5-6 and TRBJ2-5, and 7 junction bases match TRBD1. There are 15 amino acids in the CDR3, from cysteine to phenylalanine inclusive. The retained sequence is limited to the CDR3, 45 bases, with the frame set at the first base. V lost 1 base and J lost 1 base, and the count of bases not matched to a germline gene is 4. The CDR1 and CDR2 encoded by the germline V gene are SGHDT and YYEEEE.